This entry lists 8 T cell receptor beta chains sequenced from one sample in a study of molecular identifiers for immune sequencing clone quantification. TCRdb reprocessed the PCR reads with MiXCR, giving one entry per CDR3 protein. The sample carries some 320,000 distinct CDR3 sequences, 24% recorded once. Input material: naive CD8+ T cells from blood, with Jurkat cell RNA spiked in. Subset noted: FACS-sorted CD8+CD4-CCR7+CD45RA+ naive T cells. Receptors originate from a human donor in good health. Some libraries in this study had Jurkat cell RNA spiked in.

This clonotype was recorded many times. V gene TRBV7-9 combines with J gene TRBJ2-7; D is unclear. V was shortened by 1 base and J by 0 bases, with 13 bases between the two germline ends. Germline CDR1 SEHNR, CDR2 FQNEAQ (reference sequence). This CDR3 comprises 16 residues. For the CDR3, the DNA is TGTGCCAGCAGCTTAGGTATGGGCCTGATCTCCTACGAGCAGTACTTC. It codes for CASSLGMGLISYEQYF.

This clonotype showed up many times. Compared with germline, one end of the junction differs, possibly owing to a read error. The V gene is TRBV4-3, the J gene TRBJ1-2; 10 bases are a match to TRBD1. There are 14 residues in the CDR3. CDR1 is LGHNA, CDR2 YSLEER, per germline. CDR3 protein: CASSPGQGDYGYTF. Here the CDR3 DNA reads TGTGCCAGCAGTCCTGGACAGGGGGACTATGGCTACACCTTC.

This clonotype showed up many times. The V and J genes are TRBV27 and TRBJ2-7; TRBD2 matches 7 bases. The CDR3 has 14 amino acids. CDR1 and CDR2 from the germline V gene are MNHEY and SMNVEV (reference sequence). The J segment lost 4 bases and the V segment lost 4 bases, leaving 7 bases of the junction unmatched. The CDR3 protein is CASSWQREGYEQYF. The DNA of the CDR3 is TGTGCCAGCAGTTGGCAGCGGGAAGGGTACGAGCAGTACTTC.

As regards this clonotype: Given a much more abundant clone one base away, this may be a read error. The DNA is left out, because the CDR3 cannot be placed on it with certainty; the CDR3 is given as TCRdb lists it. The chain joins TRBV18 to TRBJ2-7; the DNA was not compared with TRBD2, the D call given in the table. Germline loops: CDR1 KGHSH, CDR2 LQKENI. The CDR3 is 15 amino acids in total, end residues counted. CDR3 residues: CASSPVAGGSYEQHF.

This clonotype has a handful of counts. V gene TRBV6-5 combines with J gene TRBJ2-1; D ambiguous. Trimming left V 4 bases short and J 8 bases short, with 9 bases between. Per germline, CDR1 MNHEY and CDR2 SVGAGI. This CDR3 is 12 amino acids long. The CDR3 nucleotides are TGTGCCAGCAGTTCCGACTGGGATGAGCAGTTCTTC. Translation: CASSSDWDEQFF.

About this clonotype: Since no conserved phenylalanine or tryptophan closes the CDR3, a read error is the likely cause. This chain links TRBV6-5 with TRBJ2-2; 11 bases are shared with TRBD1. CDR3 size: 18 residues. Germline V gives CDR1 MNHEY, CDR2 SVGAGI. Germline trimming cut 7 bases from V and 3 bases from J; bases unmatched to any gene: 13. The CDR3 sequence: CASTMQGTGGFHTGELFV. CDR3 nucleotide sequence: TGTGCCAGCACCATGCAAGGGACAGGGGGGTTTCACACCGGGGAGCTGTTTGTT.

This clonotype was seen repeatedly, ten times or more. The chain carries TRBV4-1 and TRBJ1-1; D not certain. Germline CDR1 reads MGHRA; CDR2 reads YSYEKL. CDR3 size: 12 residues. V was pared by 1 base and J by 10 bases, with 10 bases between. DNA for the CDR3: TGCGCCAGCAGCCAAGGGCTAGCAGGAGCTTTCTTT. Amino acid sequence: CASSQGLAGAFF.

This clonotype was detected many times. This chain joins TRBV25-1 and TRBJ1-6; D not resolved. V dropped 2 bases and J dropped 6 bases, with 2 bases sitting between them. Germline loops: CDR1 MGHDK, CDR2 SYGVNS. The CDR3 sequence is 12 residues long. The CDR3 region is CASSEGNSPLHF. As DNA, the CDR3 is TGTGCCAGCAGTGAAGGTAATTCACCCCTCCACTTT.